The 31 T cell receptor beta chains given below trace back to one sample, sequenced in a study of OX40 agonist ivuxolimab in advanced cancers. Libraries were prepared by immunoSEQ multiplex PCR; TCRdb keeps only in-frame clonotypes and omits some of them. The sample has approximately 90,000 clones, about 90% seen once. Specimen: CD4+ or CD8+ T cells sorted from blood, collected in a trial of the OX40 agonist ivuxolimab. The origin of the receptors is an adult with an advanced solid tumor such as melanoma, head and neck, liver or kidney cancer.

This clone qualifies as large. CDR3 residues: CASSHSDSSTNEQFF. For the CDR3, the DNA is TGCGCCAGCAGCCACTCGGACTCAAGTACAAATGAGCAGTTCTTC. V usage is TRBV4-1 and J usage is TRBJ2-1; possibly TRBD2 for D (5 bases). Germline CDR1 and CDR2: MGHRA and YSYEKL. V was shortened by 3 bases and J by 7 bases, with 16 bases between the two germline ends. The CDR3 has 15 residues.

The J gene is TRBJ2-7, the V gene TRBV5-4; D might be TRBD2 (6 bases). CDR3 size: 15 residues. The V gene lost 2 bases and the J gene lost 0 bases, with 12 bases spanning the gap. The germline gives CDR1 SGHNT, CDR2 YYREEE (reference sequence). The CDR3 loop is CASSFRRGSSYEQYF. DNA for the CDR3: TGTGCCAGCAGCTTCCGGCGGGGTTCCTCCTACGAGCAGTACTTC.

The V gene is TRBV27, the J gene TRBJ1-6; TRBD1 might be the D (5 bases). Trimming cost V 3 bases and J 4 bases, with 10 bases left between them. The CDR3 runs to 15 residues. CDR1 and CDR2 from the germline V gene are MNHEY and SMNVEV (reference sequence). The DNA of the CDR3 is TGTGCCAGCAGTTTCGGGGACGGATATAATTCACCCCTCCACTTT. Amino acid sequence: CASSFGDGYNSPLHF.

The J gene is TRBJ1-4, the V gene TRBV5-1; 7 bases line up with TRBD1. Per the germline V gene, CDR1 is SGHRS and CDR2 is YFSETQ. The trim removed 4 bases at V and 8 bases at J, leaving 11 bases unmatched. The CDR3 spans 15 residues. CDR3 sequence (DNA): TGCGCCAGCAGCGATACTGGACAGGCTCAAGAAAAACTGTTTTTT. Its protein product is CASSDTGQAQEKLFF.

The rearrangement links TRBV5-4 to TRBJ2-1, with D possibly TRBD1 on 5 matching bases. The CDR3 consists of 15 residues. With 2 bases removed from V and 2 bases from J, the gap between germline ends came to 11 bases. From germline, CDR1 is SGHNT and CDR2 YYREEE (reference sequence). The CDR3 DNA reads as TGTGCCAGCAGCTTACGACCGACAGCCTACAATGAGCAGTTCTTC. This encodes CASSLRPTAYNEQFF.

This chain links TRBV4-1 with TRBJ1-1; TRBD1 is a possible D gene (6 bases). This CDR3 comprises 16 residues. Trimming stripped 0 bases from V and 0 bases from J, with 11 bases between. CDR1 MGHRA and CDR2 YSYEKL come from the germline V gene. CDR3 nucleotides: TGCGCCAGCAGCCAAGAGAGAGGGGGGCTGAACACTGAAGCTTTCTTT. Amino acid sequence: CASSQERGGLNTEAFF.

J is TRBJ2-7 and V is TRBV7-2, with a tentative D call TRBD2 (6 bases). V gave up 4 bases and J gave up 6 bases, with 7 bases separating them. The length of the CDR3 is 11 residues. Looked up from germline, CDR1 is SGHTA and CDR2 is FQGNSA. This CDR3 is CASSWDSEQYF. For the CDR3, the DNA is TGTGCCAGCAGCTGGGACTCCGAGCAGTACTTC.

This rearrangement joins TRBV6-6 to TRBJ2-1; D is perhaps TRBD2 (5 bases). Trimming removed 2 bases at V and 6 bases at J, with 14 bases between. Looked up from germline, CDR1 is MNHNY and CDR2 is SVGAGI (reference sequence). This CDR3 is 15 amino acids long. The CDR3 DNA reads TGTGCCAGCAGTTACACTAGGGAGCGCCTCAATGAGCAGTTCTTC. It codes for CASSYTRERLNEQFF.

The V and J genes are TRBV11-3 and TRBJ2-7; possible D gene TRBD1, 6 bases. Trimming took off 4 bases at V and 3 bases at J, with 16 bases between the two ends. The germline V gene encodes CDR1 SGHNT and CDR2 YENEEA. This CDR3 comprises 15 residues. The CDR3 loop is CASSWRSGAGYEQYF. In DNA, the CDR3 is TGTGCCAGCAGCTGGCGTTCAGGGGCGGGCTACGAGCAGTACTTC.

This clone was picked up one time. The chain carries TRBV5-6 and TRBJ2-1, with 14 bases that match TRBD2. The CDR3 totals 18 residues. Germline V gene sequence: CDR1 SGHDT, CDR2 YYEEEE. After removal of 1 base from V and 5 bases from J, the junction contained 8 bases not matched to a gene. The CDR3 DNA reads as TGTGCCAGCAGCTTGAGTGGGACTAGCGGGAGCTTCCACAATGAGCAGTTCTTC. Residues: CASSLSGTSGSFHNEQFF.

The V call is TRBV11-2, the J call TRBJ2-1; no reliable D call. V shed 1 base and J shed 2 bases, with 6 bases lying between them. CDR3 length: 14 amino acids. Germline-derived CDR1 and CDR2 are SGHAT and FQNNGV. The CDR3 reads CASSLVSPYNEQFF. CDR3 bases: TGTGCCAGCAGCTTAGTTAGCCCCTACAATGAGCAGTTCTTC.

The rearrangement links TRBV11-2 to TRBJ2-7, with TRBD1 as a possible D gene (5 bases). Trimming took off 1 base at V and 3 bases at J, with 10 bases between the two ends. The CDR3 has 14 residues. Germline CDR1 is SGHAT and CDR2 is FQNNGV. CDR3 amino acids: CASSLGGDFYEQYF. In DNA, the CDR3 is TGTGCCAGCAGCTTAGGGGGCGACTTCTACGAGCAGTACTTC.

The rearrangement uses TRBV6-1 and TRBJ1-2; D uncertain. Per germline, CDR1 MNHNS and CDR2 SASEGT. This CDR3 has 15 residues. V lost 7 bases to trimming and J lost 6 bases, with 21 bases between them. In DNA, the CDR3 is TGTGCCAGCATCGTGGCCGGCCCTGAATCCCATGGCTACACCTTC. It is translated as CASIVAGPESHGYTF.

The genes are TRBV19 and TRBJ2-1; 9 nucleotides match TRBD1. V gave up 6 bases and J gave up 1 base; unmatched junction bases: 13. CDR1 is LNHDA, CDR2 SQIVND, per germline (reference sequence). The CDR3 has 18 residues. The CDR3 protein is CASRTQTTGQGSYNEQFF. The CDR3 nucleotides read TGTGCCAGTAGAACTCAGACAACGGGACAGGGTTCCTACAATGAGCAGTTCTTC.

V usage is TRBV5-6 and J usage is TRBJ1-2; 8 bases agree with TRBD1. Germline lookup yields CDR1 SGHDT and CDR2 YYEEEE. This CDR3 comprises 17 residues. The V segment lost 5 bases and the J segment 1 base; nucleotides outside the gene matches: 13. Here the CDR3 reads CASSSRIRTGINYGYTF. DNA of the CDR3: TGTGCCAGCAGTTCAAGGATTCGGACAGGGATTAACTATGGCTACACCTTC.

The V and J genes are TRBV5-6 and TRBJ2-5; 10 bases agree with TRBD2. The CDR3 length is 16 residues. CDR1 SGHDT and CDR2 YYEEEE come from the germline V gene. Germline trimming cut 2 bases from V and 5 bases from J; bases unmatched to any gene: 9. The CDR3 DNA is TGTGCCAGCAGCTTACTGTCTAGCGGGAGTGGTGAGACCCAGTACTTC. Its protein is CASSLLSSGSGETQYF.

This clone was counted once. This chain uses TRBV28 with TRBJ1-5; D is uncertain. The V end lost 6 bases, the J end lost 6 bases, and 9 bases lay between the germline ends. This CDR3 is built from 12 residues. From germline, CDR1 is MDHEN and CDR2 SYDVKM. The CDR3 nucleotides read TGTGCCAGCAGCAGTCCCGGTCAGCCCCAGCATTTT. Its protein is CASSSPGQPQHF.

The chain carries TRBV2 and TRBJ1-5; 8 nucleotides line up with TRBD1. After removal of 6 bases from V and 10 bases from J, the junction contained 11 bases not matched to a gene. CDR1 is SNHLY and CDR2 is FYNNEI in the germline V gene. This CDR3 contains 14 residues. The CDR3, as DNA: TGTGCCAGCAGGTCGGACAGGGTGGTCGGACCCCAGCATTTT. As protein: CASRSDRVVGPQHF.

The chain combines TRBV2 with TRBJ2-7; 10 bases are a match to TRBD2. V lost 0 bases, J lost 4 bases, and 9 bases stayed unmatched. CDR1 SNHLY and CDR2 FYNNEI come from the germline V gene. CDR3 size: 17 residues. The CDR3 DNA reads TGTGCCAGCAGTGAAGCAAGCCTAGCGGGAGATGTTTACGAGCAGTACTTC. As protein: CASSEASLAGDVYEQYF. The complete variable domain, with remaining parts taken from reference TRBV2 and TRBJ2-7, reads EPEVTQTPSHQVTQMGQEVILRCVPISNHLYFYWYRQILGQKVEFLVSFYNNEISEKSEIFDDQFSVERPDGSNFTLKIRSTKLEDSAMYFCASSEASLAGDVYEQYFGPGTRLTVT.

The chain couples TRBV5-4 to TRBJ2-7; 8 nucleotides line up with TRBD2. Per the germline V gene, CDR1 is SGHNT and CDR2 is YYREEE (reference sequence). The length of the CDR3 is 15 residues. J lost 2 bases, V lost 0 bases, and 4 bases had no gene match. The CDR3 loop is CASSLDSGSPYEQYF. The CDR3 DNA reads TGTGCCAGCAGCTTGGACAGCGGGAGTCCCTACGAGCAGTACTTC.

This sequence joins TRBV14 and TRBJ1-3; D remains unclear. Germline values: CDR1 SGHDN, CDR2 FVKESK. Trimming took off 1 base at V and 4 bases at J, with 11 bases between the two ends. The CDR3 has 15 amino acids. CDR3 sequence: CASSQAMGSGNTIYF. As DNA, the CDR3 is TGTGCCAGCAGCCAAGCCATGGGGTCCGGAAACACCATATATTTT.

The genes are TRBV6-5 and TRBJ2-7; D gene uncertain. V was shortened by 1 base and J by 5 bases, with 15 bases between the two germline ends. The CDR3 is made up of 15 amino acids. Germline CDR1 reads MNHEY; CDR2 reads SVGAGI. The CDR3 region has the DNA TGTGCCAGCAGTTACTTAAGCGACACACGCCACGAGCAGTACTTC. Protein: CASSYLSDTRHEQYF.

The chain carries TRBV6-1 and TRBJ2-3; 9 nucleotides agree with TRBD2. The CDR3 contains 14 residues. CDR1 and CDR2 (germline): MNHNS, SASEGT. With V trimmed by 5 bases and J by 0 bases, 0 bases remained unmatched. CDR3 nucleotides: TGTGCCAGCAGTACTAGCGGGAGCACAGATACGCAGTATTTT. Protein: CASSTSGSTDTQYF.

The CDR3 reads CAWSVGLAGETQYF. In DNA, the CDR3 is TGTGCCTGGAGTGTCGGACTAGCGGGAGAGACCCAGTACTTC. The chain links TRBV30 to TRBJ2-5; 11 positions match TRBD2. CDR1 and CDR2 (germline): GTSNPN, SVGIG (reference sequence). With V trimmed by 0 bases and J by 4 bases, 1 base remained unmatched. CDR3 length: 14 residues.

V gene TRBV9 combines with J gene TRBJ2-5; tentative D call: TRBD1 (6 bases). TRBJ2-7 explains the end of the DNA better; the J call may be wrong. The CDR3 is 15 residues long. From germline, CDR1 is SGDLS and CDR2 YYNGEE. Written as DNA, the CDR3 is TGTGCCAGCAGCGTACTTCAGACAGGTTCCTACGAGCAGTACTTC. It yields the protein CASSVLQTGSYEQYF.

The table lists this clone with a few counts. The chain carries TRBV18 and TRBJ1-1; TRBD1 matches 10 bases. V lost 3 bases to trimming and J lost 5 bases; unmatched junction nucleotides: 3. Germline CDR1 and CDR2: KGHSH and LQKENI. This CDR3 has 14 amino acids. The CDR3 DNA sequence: TGTGCCAGCTCACCCCAGGACAGGGGGACTGAAGCTTTCTTT. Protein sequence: CASSPQDRGTEAFF.

The CDR3 loop is CASSYRPEGNEQFF. The DNA of the CDR3 is TGTGCCAGCAGTTACCGTCCCGAGGGCAATGAGCAGTTCTTC. The chain employs TRBV6-5 and TRBJ2-1; D perhaps matches TRBD2 (5 bases). The ends were cut back, 2 bases at V and 6 bases at J, with 11 bases in the middle. Germline V CDR1 and CDR2: MNHEY, SVGAGI. CDR3 length equals 14 residues.

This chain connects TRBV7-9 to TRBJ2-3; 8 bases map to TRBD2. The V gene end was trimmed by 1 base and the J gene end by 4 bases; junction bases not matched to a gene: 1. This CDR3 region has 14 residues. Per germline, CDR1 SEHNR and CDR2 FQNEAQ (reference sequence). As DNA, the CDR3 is TGTGCCAGCAGCTTAGGGGGACTAGCAGATACGCAGTATTTT. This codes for CASSLGGLADTQYF.

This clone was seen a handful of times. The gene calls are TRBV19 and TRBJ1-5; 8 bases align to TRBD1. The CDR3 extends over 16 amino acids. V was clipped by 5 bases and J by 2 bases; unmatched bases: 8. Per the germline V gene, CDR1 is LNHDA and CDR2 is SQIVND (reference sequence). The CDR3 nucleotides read TGTGCCAGTAGTGCCTACAGGGGGGGAGGCAATCAGCCCCAGCATTTT. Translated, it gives CASSAYRGGGNQPQHF. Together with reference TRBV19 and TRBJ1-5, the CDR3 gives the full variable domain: DGGITQSPKYLFRKEGQNVTLSCEQNLNHDAMYWYRQDPGQGLRLIYYSQIVNDFQKGDIAEGYSVSREKKESFPLTVTSAQKNPTAFYLCASSAYRGGGNQPQHFGDGTRLSIL.

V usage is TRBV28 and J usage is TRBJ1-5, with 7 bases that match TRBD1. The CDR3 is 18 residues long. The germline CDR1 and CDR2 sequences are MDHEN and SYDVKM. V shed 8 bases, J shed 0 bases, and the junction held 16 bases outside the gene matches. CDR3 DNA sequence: TGTGCCAGCTCCCTTTGGGGGACAGAGGTCTTTAGCAATCAGCCCCAGCATTTT. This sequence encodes CASSLWGTEVFSNQPQHF. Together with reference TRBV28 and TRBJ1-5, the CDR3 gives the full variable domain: DVKVTQSSRYLVKRTGEKVFLECVQDMDHENMFWYRQDPGLGLRLIYFSYDVKMKEKGDIPEGYSVSREKKERFSLILESASTNQTSMYLCASSLWGTEVFSNQPQHFGDGTRLSIL.

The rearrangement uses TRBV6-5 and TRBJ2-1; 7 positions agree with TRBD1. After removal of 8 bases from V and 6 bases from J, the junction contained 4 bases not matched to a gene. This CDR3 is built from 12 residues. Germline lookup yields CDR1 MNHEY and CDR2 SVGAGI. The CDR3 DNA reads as TGTGCCAGCGGACAGGACTCCAATGAGCAGTTCTTC. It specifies CASGQDSNEQFF.